This T cell receptor (beta chain) was retrieved from a study of shared clonotypes between healthy human individuals. Study-level background: The cohort had a couple of women and a few men, ages 18 to 49. Study observations and caveats: Few donors limited the genetic and exposure-history diversity represented.

On this clone itself: Its antigen is still unknown.

CDR1 and CDR2 from the germline V gene are KGHSH and LQKENI. V lost 9 bases to trimming and J lost 5 bases, with 11 bases between them. The CDR3 consists of 11 residues. The test was conducted at deep level. In the authors' methods: ImmunoSEQ output held junction-only sequences without quality scores, so filtering differed. Measured with immunoSEQ multiplex PCR; TCRdb has only the in-frame clones, and not every one. V and J calls and clone size are copied from that table; D and trimming were computed from the DNA. The sample has fewer than 700,000 clones; around 78% are singletons. J is TRBJ2-7 and V is TRBV18, with unresolved D. Sequencing was done on a sample of PBMCs. The sequence derives from a woman aged 40-49 years in good health. Some clones in this sample may be carry-over from other donors' samples. As DNA, the CDR3 is TGTGCCAGTACCAACCAGGACGAGCAGTACTTC. Protein product: CASTNQDEQYF.